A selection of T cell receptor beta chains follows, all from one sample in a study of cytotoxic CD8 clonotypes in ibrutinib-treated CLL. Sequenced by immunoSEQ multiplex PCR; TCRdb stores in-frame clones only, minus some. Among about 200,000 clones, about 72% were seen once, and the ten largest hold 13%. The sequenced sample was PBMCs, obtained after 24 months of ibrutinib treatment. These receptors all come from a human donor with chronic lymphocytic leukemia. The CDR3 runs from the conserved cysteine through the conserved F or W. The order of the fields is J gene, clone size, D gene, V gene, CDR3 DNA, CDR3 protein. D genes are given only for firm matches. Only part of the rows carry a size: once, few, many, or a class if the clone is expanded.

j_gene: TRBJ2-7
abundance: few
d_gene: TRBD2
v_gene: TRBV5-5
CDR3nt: TGTGCCAGCAGCTTGGTTGCTAGCGGGAGGGTTGAGCAGTACTTC
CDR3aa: CASSLVASGRVEQYF

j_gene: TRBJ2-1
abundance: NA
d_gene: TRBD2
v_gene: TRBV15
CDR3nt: TGTGCCACCAGCAGGGGTACCGGGACTAGCGGGCGACACAATGAGCAGTTCTTC
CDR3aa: CATSRGTGTSGRHNEQFF

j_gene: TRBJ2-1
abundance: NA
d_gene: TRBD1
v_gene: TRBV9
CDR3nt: TGTGCCAGCAGCGTATTCCAGACAGGGGAGCAGTTCTTC
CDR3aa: CASSVFQTGEQFF

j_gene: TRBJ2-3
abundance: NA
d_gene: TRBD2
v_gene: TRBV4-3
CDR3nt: TGCGCCAGCAGCCCACTAGCGGGAGGGGCAGATACGCAGTATTTT
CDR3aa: CASSPLAGGADTQYF

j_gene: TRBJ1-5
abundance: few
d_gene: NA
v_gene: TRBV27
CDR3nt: TGTGCCAGCAGTCTCCACTCGCCGAGCAATCAGCCCCAGCATTTT
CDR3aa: CASSLHSPSNQPQHF

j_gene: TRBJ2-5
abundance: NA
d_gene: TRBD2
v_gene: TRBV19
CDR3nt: TGTGCCACCTCGGGCCGGGGAGGGTACCAAGAGACCCAGTACTTC
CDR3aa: CATSGRGGYQETQYF

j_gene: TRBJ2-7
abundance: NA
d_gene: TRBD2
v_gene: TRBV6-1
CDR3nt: TGTGCCAGCGGTCTCGGGAGGGGAGAGCAGTACTTC
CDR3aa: CASGLGRGEQYF

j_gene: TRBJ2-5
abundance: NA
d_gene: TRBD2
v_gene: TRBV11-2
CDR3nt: TGTGCCAGCAGTCCCAACAGCGGGAGACAAGAGACCCAGTACTTC
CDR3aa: CASSPNSGRQETQYF

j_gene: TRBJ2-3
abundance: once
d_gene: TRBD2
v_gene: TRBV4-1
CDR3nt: TGCGCCAGCAGCCAAGGTCTAAGCGGGAGTTTGGATACGCAGTATTTT
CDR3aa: CASSQGLSGSLDTQYF

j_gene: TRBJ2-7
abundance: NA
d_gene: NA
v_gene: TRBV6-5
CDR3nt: TGTGCCAGCAGTTACACTAGCAGATACTACGAGCAGTACTTC
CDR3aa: CASSYTSRYYEQYF

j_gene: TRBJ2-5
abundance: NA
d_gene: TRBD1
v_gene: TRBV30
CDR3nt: TGTGCCTGGAGCCTGGACAGGGTCCAAGAGACCCAGTACTTC
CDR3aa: CAWSLDRVQETQYF

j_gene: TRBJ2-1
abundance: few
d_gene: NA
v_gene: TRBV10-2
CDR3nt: TGCGCCAGCATAACGGGGGATGAGCAGTTCTTC
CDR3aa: CASITGDEQFF

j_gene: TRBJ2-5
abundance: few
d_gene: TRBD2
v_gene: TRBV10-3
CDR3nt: TGTGCCATCAGTGAGCGGACTAGCGGGAGCGGGGAGACCCAGTACTTC
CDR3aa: CAISERTSGSGETQYF

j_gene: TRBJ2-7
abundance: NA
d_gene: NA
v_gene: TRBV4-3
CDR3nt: TGCGCCAGCAGCCAACCAACCAAACCGGGACCCCCCCCCTACGAGCAGTACTTC
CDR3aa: CASSQPTKPGPPPYEQYF

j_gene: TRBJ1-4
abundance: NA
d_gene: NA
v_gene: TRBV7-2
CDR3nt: TGTGCCAGCAGCTTAAGTATAGCTAATGAAAAACTGTTTTTT
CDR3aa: CASSLSIANEKLFF

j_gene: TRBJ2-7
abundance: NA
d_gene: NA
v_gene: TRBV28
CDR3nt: TGTGCCAGCAGTCCTGCGGTCGGATTATACGAGCAGTACTTC
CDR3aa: CASSPAVGLYEQYF

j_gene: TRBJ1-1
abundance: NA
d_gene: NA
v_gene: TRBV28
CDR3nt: TGTGCCAGCAGTCCCATAGGACAGCTGAACACTGAAGCTTTCTTT
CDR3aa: CASSPIGQLNTEAFF

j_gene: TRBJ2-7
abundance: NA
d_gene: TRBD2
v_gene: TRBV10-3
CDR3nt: TGTGCCATCTGGGGCGGGAGGGCCACCTACGAGCAGTACTTC
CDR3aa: CAIWGGRATYEQYF

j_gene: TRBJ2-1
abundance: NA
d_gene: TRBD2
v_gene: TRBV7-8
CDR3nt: TGTGCCAGCAGCGCCCGGACTAGCTCCTCCAATGAGCAGTTCTTC
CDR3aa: CASSARTSSSNEQFF

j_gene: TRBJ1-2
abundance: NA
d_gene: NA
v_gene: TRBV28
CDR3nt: TGTGCCAGCAGTTTCTCACAGTATGGCTACACCTTC
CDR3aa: CASSFSQYGYTF

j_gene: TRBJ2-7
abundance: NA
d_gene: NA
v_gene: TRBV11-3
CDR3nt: TGTGCCAGCAGCTTAGGGGGGATTAGCGGTATCCTCTACGAGCAGTACTTC
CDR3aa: CASSLGGISGILYEQYF

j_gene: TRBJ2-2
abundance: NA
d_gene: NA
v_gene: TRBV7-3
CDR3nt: TGTGCCAGCAGCTTAACCCGGGAGACAGCGAACACCGGGGAGCTGTTTTTT
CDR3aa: CASSLTRETANTGELFF

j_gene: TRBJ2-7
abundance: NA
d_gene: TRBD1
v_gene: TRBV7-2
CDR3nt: TGTGCCAGCAGGCCTGGACAGGGGCCTTACGAGCAGTACTTC
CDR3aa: CASRPGQGPYEQYF